Presented here are 20 T cell receptor beta chains from one specimen sequenced in a study of blood T cell repertoires in COVID-19 (dated by TCRdb to about 2020). Preparation of the library involved the immunoSEQ multiplex PCR assay. Drawn from immuneACCESS, this table holds only the in-frame rearrangements with V and J called that TCRdb kept. Clones are partly lost; checked studies trace under half to an unresolved V gene and leave the rest unexplained. Counted in this sample were 150,000 to 200,000 clones; about 86% of them appeared once. The ten largest clones add up to roughly 7% of the sample. Sequencing was performed on peripheral blood. Every receptor here comes from a man aged 50 to 59 with active or convalescent COVID-19.

Written as DNA, the CDR3 is TGCAGCGTTGGGACTAGCGGGATTTCGGGTTACAATGAGCAGTTCTTC. Amino acids: CSVGTSGISGYNEQFF. This rearrangement joins TRBV29-1 to TRBJ2-1, with TRBD2 identical over 12 bases. CDR1 SQVTM and CDR2 ANQGSEA come from the germline V gene. The CDR3 has 16 amino acids. V was pared by 4 bases and J by 4 bases, with 8 bases of the junction left unmatched.

J is TRBJ2-3 and V is TRBV29-1; a weak D match, TRBD1 (5 bases). The CDR3 spans 15 residues. Germline CDR1 SQVTM, CDR2 ANQGSEA. With 5 bases removed from V and 0 bases from J, the gap between germline ends came to 15 bases. CDR3 protein: CSVSMTVGSTDTQYF. CDR3 sequence (DNA): TGCAGCGTTTCAATGACAGTGGGTAGCACAGATACGCAGTATTTT.

V gene TRBV19 combines with J gene TRBJ2-5; 11 nucleotides match TRBD1. This CDR3 comprises 16 residues. J lost 5 bases, V lost 3 bases, and 8 bases had no gene match. Germline V gives CDR1 LNHDA, CDR2 SQIVND (reference sequence). This CDR3 reads CASSMDGQGAYETQYF. CDR3 coding DNA: TGTGCCAGTAGTATGGATGGACAGGGGGCGTATGAGACCCAGTACTTC.

This clone turned up a few times. This chain links TRBV4-2 with TRBJ2-1; 14 bases are shared with TRBD2. The length of the CDR3 is 13 residues. Germline V CDR1 and CDR2: LGHNA, YNFKEQ. V was pared by 9 bases and J by 8 bases, with 3 bases of the junction left unmatched. CDR3 bases: TGTGCCAGTAGACTAGCGGGAGGGCATGAGCAGTTCTTC. This sequence encodes CASRLAGGHEQFF.

V usage is TRBV7-6 and J usage is TRBJ2-1, with a weak D call TRBD1 (8 bases). This CDR3 has 15 residues. The germline CDR1 and CDR2 sequences are SGHVS and FNYEAQ. V lost 5 bases and J lost 7, with 18 bases in between. CDR3 sequence reads: CASSQQGGVRNEQFF. CDR3 bases: TGTGCCAGCAGCCAACAGGGGGGGGTACGAAATGAGCAGTTCTTC.

The chain recombines TRBV6-1 with TRBJ1-2; maybe TRBD1 (5 bases). Germline V lookup: CDR1 MNHNS, CDR2 SASEGT. V lost 4 bases and J 4 bases, leaving 19 bases between the germline ends. The CDR3 spans 16 residues. CDR3 protein: CASSGPDSSLGYGYTF. The CDR3 DNA reads as TGTGCCAGCAGTGGCCCCGACAGCTCCTTGGGCTATGGCTACACCTTC.

The gene calls are TRBV7-6 and TRBJ2-1; the D is unclear. The CDR3 is 13 amino acids. Germline CDR1 reads SGHVS; CDR2 reads FNYEAQ. V lost 5 bases, J lost 5 bases, and 10 bases lay in between. The CDR3 DNA reads TGTGCCAGCAGCCCGTCTAGGAACAATGAGCAGTTCTTC. This sequence encodes CASSPSRNNEQFF.

The chain couples TRBV5-5 to TRBJ2-1; possibly TRBD1 for D (6 bases). The germline gives CDR1 SGHKS, CDR2 YYEKEE (reference sequence). The CDR3 loop spans 14 amino acids. V shed 0 bases and J shed 6 bases, with 10 bases lying between them. CDR3 in amino acids: CASSLVSRGNEQFF. CDR3 coding DNA: TGTGCCAGCAGCTTGGTTTCCAGGGGCAATGAGCAGTTCTTC. The variable domain in full, with the rest retrieved from reference TRBV5-5 and TRBJ2-1, is DAGVTQSPTHLIKTRGQQVTLRCSPISGHKSVSWYQQVLGQGPQFIFQYYEKEERGRGNFPDRFSARQFPNYSSELNVNALLLGDSALYLCASSLVSRGNEQFFGPGTRLTVL.

The chain joins TRBV5-1 to TRBJ1-1; 7 bases agree with TRBD1. This CDR3 comprises 14 residues. Germline CDR1 SGHRS, CDR2 YFSETQ. The V gene end was trimmed by 1 base and the J gene end by 5 bases; junction bases not matched to a gene: 5. The CDR3 loop is CASSLNGQETEAFF. The CDR3 nucleotides are TGCGCCAGCAGCTTGAACGGACAGGAGACTGAAGCTTTCTTT.

This clone occurred a few times. This rearrangement joins TRBV6-4 to TRBJ2-1; 8 bases fit TRBD2. J gave up 3 bases and V 0 bases, and 4 bases lay outside the gene matches. Germline CDR1 is MRHNA and CDR2 is SNTAGT. The length of the CDR3 is 16 residues. CDR3 in DNA: TGTGCCAGCAGTGACTCACCGCGGGGGGTCTACAATGAGCAGTTCTTC. Its protein product is CASSDSPRGVYNEQFF.

The chain recombines TRBV19 with TRBJ2-7, with 9 bases identical to TRBD1. V trimming: 4 bases; J trimming: 0 bases; junction bases outside the gene matches: 7. Germline V gene data show CDR1 as LNHDA and CDR2 as SQIVND (reference sequence). The CDR3 spans 16 residues. The CDR3 nucleotides read TGTGCCAGTAGTAGCCCGGGACAGGGATCCTCCTACGAGCAGTACTTC. Its protein product is CASSSPGQGSSYEQYF.

This clone was observed a single time. The rearrangement uses TRBV7-2 and TRBJ2-3, with 9 bases aligning to TRBD2. The J segment lost 5 bases and the V segment lost 1 base, leaving 7 bases of the junction unmatched. CDR1 and CDR2 (germline): SGHTA, FQGNSA. This CDR3 spans 16 amino acids. CDR3 residues: CASSLDSGSLQDTQYF. The CDR3 DNA reads TGTGCCAGCAGCTTAGATAGCGGGAGCTTACAAGATACGCAGTATTTT.

The V gene is TRBV12-3 or TRBV12-4, the J gene TRBJ2-7; D ambiguous. V lost 3 bases, J lost 1 base, and 7 bases lay in between. The CDR3 covers 13 residues. CDR3: CASSLFGSYEQYF. In DNA form, the CDR3 reads TGTGCCAGCAGTTTGTTCGGGTCCTACGAGCAGTACTTC.

The chain combines TRBV7-8 with TRBJ1-1; a possible D gene is TRBD1 (5 bases). Germline lookup yields CDR1 SGHVS and CDR2 FQNEAQ. The CDR3 covers 13 residues. V dropped 2 bases and J dropped 4 bases, with 8 bases sitting between them. In DNA, the CDR3 is TGTGCCAGCAGCTTAAGGAGGGGCACTGAAGCTTTCTTT. It is translated as CASSLRRGTEAFF.

The chain couples TRBV21-1 to TRBJ1-3; TRBD1 was called by the table and not checked on the DNA. TRBV21-1 is an annotated pseudogene. This CDR3 contains 16 residues. CDR3: CARVGQGLSSGNTIYF. CDR3 in DNA: TGTGCCAGAGTAGGACAGGGGTTGAGCTCTGGAAACACCATATATTTT.

The J gene is TRBJ2-7, the V gene TRBV2; 13 nucleotides align to TRBD2. V lost 6 bases and J lost 7; bases outside the gene matches: 9. The CDR3 totals 15 residues. In germline, CDR1 is SNHLY, CDR2 FYNNEI. The CDR3 sequence is CASRDGLAGAQEQYF. The CDR3 region has the DNA TGTGCCAGCAGAGACGGACTAGCGGGGGCCCAGGAGCAGTACTTC.

The chain carries TRBV19 and TRBJ1-5, with D unclear. This CDR3 contains 12 residues. Trimming shortened V by 4 bases and J by 5 bases, and 6 bases separated the two germline ends. The germline CDR1 and CDR2 sequences are LNHDA and SQIVND (reference sequence). The CDR3, as DNA: TGTGCCAGTAGTAAGGAGGATCAGCCCCAGCATTTT. It yields the protein CASSKEDQPQHF.

The V and J genes are TRBV6-1 and TRBJ1-2; the D gene is possibly TRBD1 (6 bases). Trimming pared 5 bases from V and 1 base from J, leaving 11 bases between. Germline CDR1 and CDR2: MNHNS and SASEGT. This CDR3 contains 14 residues. CDR3 nucleotides: TGTGCCAGCAGTTCCCGACAGGTTAACTATGGCTACACCTTC. Protein product: CASSSRQVNYGYTF.

The rearrangement joins TRBV14 to TRBJ1-1, with 10 positions matching TRBD1. With 4 bases clipped from V and 1 base from J, the junction kept 6 bases outside the gene matches. Germline assignment: CDR1 SGHDN and CDR2 FVKESK. The CDR3 spans 16 residues. CDR3 protein: CASSLRQGARNTEAFF. In DNA form, the CDR3 reads TGTGCCAGCAGCCTTAGACAGGGGGCGAGGAACACTGAAGCTTTCTTT.

The chain couples TRBV11-2 to TRBJ2-5; 8 bases align to TRBD2. This CDR3 has 15 residues. Per the germline V gene, CDR1 is SGHAT and CDR2 is FQNNGV. V gave up 1 base and J gave up 5 bases; unmatched junction bases: 6. CDR3 loop: CASSLGWLAGETQYF. CDR3 nucleotides: TGTGCCAGCAGCTTAGGTTGGTTAGCGGGGGAGACCCAGTACTTC.